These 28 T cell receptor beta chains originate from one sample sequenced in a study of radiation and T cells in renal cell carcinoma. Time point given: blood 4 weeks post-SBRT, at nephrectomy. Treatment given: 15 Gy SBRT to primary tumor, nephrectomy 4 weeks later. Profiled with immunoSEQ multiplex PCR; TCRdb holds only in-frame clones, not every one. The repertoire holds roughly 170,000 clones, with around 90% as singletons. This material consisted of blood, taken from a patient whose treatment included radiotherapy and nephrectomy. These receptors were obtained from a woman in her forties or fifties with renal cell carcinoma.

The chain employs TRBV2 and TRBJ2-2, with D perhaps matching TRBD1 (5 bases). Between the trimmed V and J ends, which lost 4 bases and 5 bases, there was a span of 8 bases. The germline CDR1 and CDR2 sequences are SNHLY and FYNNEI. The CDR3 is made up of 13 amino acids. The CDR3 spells CASSGQRTGELFF. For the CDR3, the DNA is TGTGCCAGCAGTGGACAGAGAACCGGGGAGCTGTTTTTT.

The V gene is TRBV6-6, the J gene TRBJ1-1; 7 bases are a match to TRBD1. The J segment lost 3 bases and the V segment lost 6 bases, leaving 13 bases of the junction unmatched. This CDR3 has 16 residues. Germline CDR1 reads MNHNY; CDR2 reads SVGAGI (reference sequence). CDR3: CASRETGLFKDTEAFF. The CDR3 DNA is TGTGCCAGCAGGGAGACAGGGTTGTTTAAGGACACTGAAGCTTTCTTT.

The chain's CDR3 is CASSLGATEANVLTF. The CDR3 nucleotides are TGTGCCAGCAGCTTGGGGGCCACGGAGGCCAACGTCCTGACTTTC. The chain is built from TRBV7-6 and TRBJ2-6; a possible D gene is TRBD1 (6 bases). This CDR3 has 15 amino acids. Trimming took 3 bases from V and 6 from J, leaving 12 bases between them. Per the germline V gene, CDR1 is SGHVS and CDR2 is FNYEAQ.

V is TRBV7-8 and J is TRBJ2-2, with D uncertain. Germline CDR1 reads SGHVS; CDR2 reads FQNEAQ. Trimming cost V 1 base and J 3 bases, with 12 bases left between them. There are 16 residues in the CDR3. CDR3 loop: CASSLVRNTDTGELFF. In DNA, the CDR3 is TGTGCCAGCAGCTTAGTTCGGAACACGGACACCGGGGAGCTGTTTTTT.

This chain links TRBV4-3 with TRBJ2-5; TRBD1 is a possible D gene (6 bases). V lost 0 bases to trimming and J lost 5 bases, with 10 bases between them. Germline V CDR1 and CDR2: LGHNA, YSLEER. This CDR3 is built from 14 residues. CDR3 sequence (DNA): TGCGCCAGCAGCCAAGATACAGGGCGGGAGACCCAGTACTTC. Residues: CASSQDTGRETQYF.

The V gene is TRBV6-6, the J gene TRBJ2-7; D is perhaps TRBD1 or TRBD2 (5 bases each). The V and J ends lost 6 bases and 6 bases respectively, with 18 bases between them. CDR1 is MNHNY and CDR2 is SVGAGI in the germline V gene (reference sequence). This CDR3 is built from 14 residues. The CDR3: CASRSGTPRSEQYF. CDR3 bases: TGTGCCAGCAGATCCGGGACCCCTCGATCCGAGCAGTACTTC.

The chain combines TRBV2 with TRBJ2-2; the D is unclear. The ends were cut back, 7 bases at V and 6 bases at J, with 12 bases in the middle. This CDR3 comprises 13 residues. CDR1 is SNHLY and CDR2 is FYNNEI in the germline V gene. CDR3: CASTYLRSGELFF. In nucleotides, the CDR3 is TGTGCCAGCACCTACCTTAGGTCCGGGGAGCTGTTTTTT.

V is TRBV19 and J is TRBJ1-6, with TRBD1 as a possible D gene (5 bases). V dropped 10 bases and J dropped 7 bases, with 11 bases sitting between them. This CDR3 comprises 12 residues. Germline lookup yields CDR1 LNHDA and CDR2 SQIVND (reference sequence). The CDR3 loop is CATSGGNSPLHF. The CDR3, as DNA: TGTGCCACCTCCGGGGGGAATTCACCCCTCCACTTT.

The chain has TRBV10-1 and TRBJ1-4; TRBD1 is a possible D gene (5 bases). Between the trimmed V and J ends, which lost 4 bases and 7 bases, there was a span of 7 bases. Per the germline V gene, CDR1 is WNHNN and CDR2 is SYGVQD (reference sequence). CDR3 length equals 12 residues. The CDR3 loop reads CASSVGTEKLFF. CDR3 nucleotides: TGCGCCAGCAGTGTGGGGACTGAAAAACTGTTTTTT.

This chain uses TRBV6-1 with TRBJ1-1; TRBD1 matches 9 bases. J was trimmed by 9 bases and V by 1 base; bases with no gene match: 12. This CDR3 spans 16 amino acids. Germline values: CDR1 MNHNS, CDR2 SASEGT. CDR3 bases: TGTGCCAGCAGTGAAGGCCTGGGACAGGGACCCGTTAAAGCTTTCTTT. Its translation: CASSEGLGQGPVKAFF.

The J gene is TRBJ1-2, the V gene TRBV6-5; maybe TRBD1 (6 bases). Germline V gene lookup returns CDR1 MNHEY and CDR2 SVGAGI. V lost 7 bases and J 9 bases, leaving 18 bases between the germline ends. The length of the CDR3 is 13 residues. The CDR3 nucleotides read TGTGCCAGCAAACTCGCGGGGGGCAGGCGCTACACCTTC. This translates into CASKLAGGRRYTF.

CDR3 in DNA: TGTGCCAGCAGCGAGAAGGGAGGGCAGGCCCTAGAGCGTGGCTACACCTTC. Protein product: CASSEKGGQALERGYTF. The chain recombines TRBV9 with TRBJ1-2; D remains unclear. Looked up from germline, CDR1 is SGDLS and CDR2 is YYNGEE. V gave up 3 bases and J gave up 7 bases, with 25 bases separating them. CDR3 size: 17 residues.

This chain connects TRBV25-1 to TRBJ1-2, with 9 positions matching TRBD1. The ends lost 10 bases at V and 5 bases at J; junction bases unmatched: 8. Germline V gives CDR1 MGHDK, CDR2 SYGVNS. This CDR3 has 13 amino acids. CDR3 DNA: TGTGCCACCTTAACGGGACAGGGATATGGCTACACCTTC. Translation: CATLTGQGYGYTF.

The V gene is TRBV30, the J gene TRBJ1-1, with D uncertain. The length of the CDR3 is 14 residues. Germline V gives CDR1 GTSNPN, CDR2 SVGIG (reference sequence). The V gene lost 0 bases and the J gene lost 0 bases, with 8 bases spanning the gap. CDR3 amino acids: CAWSVLDMNTEAFF. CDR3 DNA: TGTGCCTGGAGTGTACTAGATATGAACACTGAAGCTTTCTTT.

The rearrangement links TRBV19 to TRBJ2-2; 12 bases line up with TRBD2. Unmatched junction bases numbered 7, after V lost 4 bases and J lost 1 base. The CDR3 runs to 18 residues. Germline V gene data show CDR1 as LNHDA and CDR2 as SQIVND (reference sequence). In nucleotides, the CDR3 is TGTGCCAGTAGTACGTTCCGACTAGCGGGGGAGAACACCGGGGAGCTGTTTTTT. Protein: CASSTFRLAGENTGELFF. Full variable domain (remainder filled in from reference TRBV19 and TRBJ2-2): DGGITQSPKYLFRKEGQNVTLSCEQNLNHDAMYWYRQDPGQGLRLIYYSQIVNDFQKGDIAEGYSVSREKKESFPLTVTSAQKNPTAFYLCASSTFRLAGENTGELFFGEGSRLTVL.

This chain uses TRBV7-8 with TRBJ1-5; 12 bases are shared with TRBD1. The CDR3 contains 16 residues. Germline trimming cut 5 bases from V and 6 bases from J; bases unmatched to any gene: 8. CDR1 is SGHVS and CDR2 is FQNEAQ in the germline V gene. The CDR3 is CASSPGQGARAQPQHF. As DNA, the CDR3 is TGTGCCAGCAGCCCGGGACAGGGGGCGAGGGCTCAGCCCCAGCATTTT.

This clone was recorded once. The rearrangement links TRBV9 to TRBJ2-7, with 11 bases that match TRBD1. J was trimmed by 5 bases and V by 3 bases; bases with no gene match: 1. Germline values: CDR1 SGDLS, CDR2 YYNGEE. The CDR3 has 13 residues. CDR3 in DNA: TGTGCCAGCAGCGGGACAGGGGGCGACGAGCAGTACTTC. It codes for CASSGTGGDEQYF.

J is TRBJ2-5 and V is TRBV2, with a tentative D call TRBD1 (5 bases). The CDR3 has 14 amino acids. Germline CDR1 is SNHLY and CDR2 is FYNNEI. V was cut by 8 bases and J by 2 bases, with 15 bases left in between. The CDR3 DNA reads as TGTGCCAGCGGTGGACATAAGCTTCAAGAGACCCAGTACTTC. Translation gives CASGGHKLQETQYF.

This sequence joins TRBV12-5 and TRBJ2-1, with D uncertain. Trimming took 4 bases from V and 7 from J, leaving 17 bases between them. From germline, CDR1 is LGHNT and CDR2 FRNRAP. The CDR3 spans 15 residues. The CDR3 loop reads CASGSQSDWGNEQFF. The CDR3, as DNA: TGTGCTAGTGGTTCCCAGAGTGATTGGGGAAATGAGCAGTTCTTC.

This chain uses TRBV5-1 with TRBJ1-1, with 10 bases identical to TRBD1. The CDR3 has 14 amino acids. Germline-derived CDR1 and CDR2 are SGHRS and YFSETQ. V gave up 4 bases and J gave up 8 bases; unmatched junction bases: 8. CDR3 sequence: CASSAGQGMAEAFF. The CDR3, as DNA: TGCGCCAGCAGCGCGGGACAGGGGATGGCCGAAGCTTTCTTT.

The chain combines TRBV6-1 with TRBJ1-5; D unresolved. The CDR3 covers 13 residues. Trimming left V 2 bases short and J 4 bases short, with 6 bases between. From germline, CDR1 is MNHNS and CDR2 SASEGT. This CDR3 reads CASSELRNQPQHF. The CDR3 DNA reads TGTGCCAGCAGTGAACTTAGGAATCAGCCCCAGCATTTT.

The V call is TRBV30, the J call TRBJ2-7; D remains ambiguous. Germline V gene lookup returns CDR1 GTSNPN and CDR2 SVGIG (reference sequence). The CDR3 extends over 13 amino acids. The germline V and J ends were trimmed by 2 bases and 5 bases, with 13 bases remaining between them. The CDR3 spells CAWSSPQVHEQYF. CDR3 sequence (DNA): TGTGCCTGGAGTTCCCCGCAAGTCCACGAGCAGTACTTC.

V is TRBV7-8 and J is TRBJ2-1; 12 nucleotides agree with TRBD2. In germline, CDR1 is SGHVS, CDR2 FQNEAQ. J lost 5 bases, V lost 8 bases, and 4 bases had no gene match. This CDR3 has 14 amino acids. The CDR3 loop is CASGSSGGDNEQFF. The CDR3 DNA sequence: TGTGCCAGCGGCTCTAGCGGGGGGGACAATGAGCAGTTCTTC.

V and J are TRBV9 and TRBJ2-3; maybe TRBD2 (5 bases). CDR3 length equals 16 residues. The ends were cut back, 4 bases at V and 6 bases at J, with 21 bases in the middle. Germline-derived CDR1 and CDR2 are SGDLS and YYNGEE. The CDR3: CASSPSGVVAKDTQYF. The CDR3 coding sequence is TGTGCCAGCAGCCCCTCAGGTGTGGTAGCGAAGGATACGCAGTATTTT.

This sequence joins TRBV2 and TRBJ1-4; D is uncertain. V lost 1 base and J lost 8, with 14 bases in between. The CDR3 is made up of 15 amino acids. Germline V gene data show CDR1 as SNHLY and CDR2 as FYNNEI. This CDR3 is CASSEGYLQREKLFF. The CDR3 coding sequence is TGTGCCAGCAGTGAAGGTTACCTCCAAAGAGAAAAACTGTTTTTT.

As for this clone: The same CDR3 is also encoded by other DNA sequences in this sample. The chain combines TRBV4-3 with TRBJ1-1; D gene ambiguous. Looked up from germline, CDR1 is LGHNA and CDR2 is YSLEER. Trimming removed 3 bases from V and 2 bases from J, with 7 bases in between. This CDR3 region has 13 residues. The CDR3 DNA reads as TGCGCCAGCAGCCAGGCCGGAAACACTGAAGCTTTCTTT. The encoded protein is CASSQAGNTEAFF.

CDR3 coding DNA: TGTGCCAGCAGCATGACCATCTCCTACGAGCAGTACTTC. This translates into CASSMTISYEQYF. This chain connects TRBV6-5 to TRBJ2-7; D is uncertain. The CDR3 has 13 residues. The germline V gene has CDR1 MNHEY and CDR2 SVGAGI. Trimming left V 6 bases short and J 0 bases short, with 9 bases between.

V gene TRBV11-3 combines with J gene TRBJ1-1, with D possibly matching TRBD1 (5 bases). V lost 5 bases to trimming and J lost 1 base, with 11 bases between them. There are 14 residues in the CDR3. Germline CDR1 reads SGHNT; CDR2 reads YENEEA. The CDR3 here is CASSLTGGNTEAFF. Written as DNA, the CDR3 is TGTGCCAGCAGCCTAACTGGGGGGAACACTGAAGCTTTCTTT.